The T cell receptor beta chain described here comes from a study of blood T cells in healthy people across ages. Study observations and caveats: Unsorted PBMC input precluded a conclusive naive versus antigen-experienced comparison. Comparison with aged donors showed that long-lived donors had more naive CD4+ cells and higher diversity.

Per the germline V gene, CDR1 is SSHAT and CDR2 is FNYEAQ (reference sequence). CDR3 length equals 15 residues. V was clipped by 1 base and J by 7 bases; unmatched bases: 8. A J-beta primer mix and a sample-barcoded 5' primer were used in a second PCR of about 6 to 12 cycles. Through a template-switch adaptor with 12 random nucleotides, each cDNA molecule received a tag. TCRdb re-called the 5' RACE reads with MiXCR, one entry per CDR3 protein. The top ten clones hold over 9% of a sample with about 1.6 million distinct CDR3 sequences, around 36% of them seen once. On this clonotype: Its antigen is unidentified.

The source is a woman aged 25-40 years in good health. The genes are TRBV7-7 and TRBJ2-5; TRBD2 matches 8 bases. Sequenced material: blood. CDR3 region: CASSLGGGSHRTQYF. CDR3 DNA: TGTGCCAGCAGCTTAGGCGGGGGGTCTCATAGGACCCAGTACTTC.